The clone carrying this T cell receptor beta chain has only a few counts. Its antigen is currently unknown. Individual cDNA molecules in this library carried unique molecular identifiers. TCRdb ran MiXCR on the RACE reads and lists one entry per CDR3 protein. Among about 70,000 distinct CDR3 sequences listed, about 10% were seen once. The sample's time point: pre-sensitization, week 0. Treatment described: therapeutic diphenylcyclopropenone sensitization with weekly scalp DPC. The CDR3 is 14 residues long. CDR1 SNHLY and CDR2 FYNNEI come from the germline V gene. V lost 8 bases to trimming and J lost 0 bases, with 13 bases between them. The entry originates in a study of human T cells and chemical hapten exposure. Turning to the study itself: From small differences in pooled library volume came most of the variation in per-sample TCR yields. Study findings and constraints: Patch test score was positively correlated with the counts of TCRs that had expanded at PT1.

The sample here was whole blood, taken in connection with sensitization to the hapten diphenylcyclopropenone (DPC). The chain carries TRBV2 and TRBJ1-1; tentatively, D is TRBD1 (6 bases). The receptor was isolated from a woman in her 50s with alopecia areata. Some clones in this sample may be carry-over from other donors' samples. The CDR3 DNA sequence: TGTGCCAGCTTTTGGGACAACATGAACACTGAAGCTTTCTTT. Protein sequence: CASFWDNMNTEAFF.